Shown below are 7 T cell receptor beta chains from a single sample sequenced in a study of beta chain features in type 1 diabetes. The authors reverse transcribed all of the isolated RNA, so sequencing captured expressed TCRB transcripts. Some clones are missing from TCRdb's copy, which holds only in-frame ones; the method was immunoSEQ multiplex PCR. The table has about 640,000 clones, over 10% seen once; the top ten hold more than 0.1%. Study results and caveats: There was a moderate but significant shortening of TCRB CDR3s in all four CD4+ subsets of Type 1 diabetes patients.

The antigens of these receptors remain unknown. Sequenced sample: naive CD4+ T cells from blood. The receptor source for this set is a man under 40 with type 1 diabetes.

This clone occurred a few times. The chain is built from TRBV9 and TRBJ2-3, with 8 bases matching TRBD2. Germline V CDR1 and CDR2: SGDLS, YYNGEE. This CDR3 spans 16 amino acids. The V and J ends lost 2 bases and 2 bases, in that order; junction bases with no gene match: 7. Written as DNA, the CDR3 is TGTGCCAGCAGCGTTCTGGGCGGGGGGACCACAGATACGCAGTATTTT. It codes for CASSVLGGGTTDTQYF.

J is TRBJ2-5 and V is TRBV9, with unresolved D. This CDR3 spans 15 amino acids. Germline V gives CDR1 SGDLS, CDR2 YYNGEE. V lost 0 bases and J lost 2, with 11 bases in between. The CDR3 spells CASSVGNVGQETQYF. The CDR3 DNA reads TGTGCCAGCAGCGTAGGGAATGTCGGTCAAGAGACCCAGTACTTC.

As regards this clone: Other DNA sequences of this sample code for an identical CDR3. This sequence joins TRBV19 and TRBJ1-2, with D possibly matching TRBD1 (5 bases). Per the germline V gene, CDR1 is LNHDA and CDR2 is SQIVND (reference sequence). The CDR3 extends over 14 amino acids. V gave up 3 bases and J gave up 0 bases, with 8 bases separating them. The CDR3 here is CASSIQGANYGYTF. CDR3 nucleotides: TGTGCCAGTAGTATCCAGGGAGCTAACTATGGCTACACCTTC.

The chain carries TRBV4-3 and TRBJ1-2; D is unresolved. Looked up from germline, CDR1 is LGHNA and CDR2 is YSLEER. The length of the CDR3 is 14 residues. Trimming shortened V by 5 bases and J by 4 bases, and 14 bases separated the two germline ends. The CDR3 DNA sequence: TGCGCCAGCAGCTCCGACCGGGGTGGCTATGGCTACACCTTC. This translates into CASSSDRGGYGYTF.

This rearrangement joins TRBV10-3 to TRBJ2-5; a possible D gene is TRBD2 (6 bases). The length of the CDR3 is 15 residues. Germline V gene sequence: CDR1 ENHRY, CDR2 SYGVKD. Trimming took off 4 bases at V and 1 base at J, with 13 bases between the two ends. In nucleotides, the CDR3 is TGTGCCATCAGTGGCGGGGCTTCCCTCCAAGAGACCCAGTACTTC. This gives the protein CAISGGASLQETQYF.

The table lists this clone with a few counts. The CDR3 bases are TGTGCCAGCAGCCAAGATTCGAGTCTCTTCGGGGGCGAGGCGGATACGCAGTATTTT. It encodes CASSQDSSLFGGEADTQYF. V usage is TRBV4-2 and J usage is TRBJ2-3; D possibly matches TRBD1 or TRBD2 (6 bases each). The CDR3 covers 19 residues. The germline CDR1 and CDR2 sequences are LGHNA and YNFKEQ. V lost 0 bases and J lost 6, with 25 bases in between.

This clone has more than one count but fewer than ten. The rearrangement links TRBV25-1 to TRBJ2-5, with D maybe TRBD2 (5 bases). CDR3 length equals 14 residues. The germline V gene has CDR1 MGHDK and CDR2 SYGVNS. V shed 4 bases and J shed 5 bases, with 14 bases lying between them. The CDR3 loop reads CASSGASNRETQYF. CDR3 DNA: TGTGCCAGCAGTGGTGCTAGCAACCGGGAGACCCAGTACTTC.